Listed below are T cell receptor beta chains from one sample, sequenced in a study of blood T cell repertoires in COVID-19. Assay used: immunoSEQ multiplex PCR; TCRdb lists only in-frame clones, some missing. The table records 120,000 to 150,000 clones, around 84% of them present only once. The sample comprised peripheral blood. These receptors were obtained from a human donor in a cohort sampled during active COVID-19. Both conserved end residues are part of each CDR3. A D gene is named only where the DNA matches it firmly. Only part of the rows carry a size: once, few, many, or a class if the clone is expanded.

. | TRBJ1-3 | TRBV3-1/TRBV3-2 | . | 15 | TGTGCCAGCAGCCAAGGTCTCCTCTCTGGAAACACCATATATTTT | CASSQGLLSGNTIYF
. | TRBJ2-7 | TRBV3-1/TRBV3-2 | TRBD1 | 15 | TGTGCCAGCAGCCCCCGGGACAGGGGGCAAAACGAGCAGTACTTC | CASSPRDRGQNEQYF
. | TRBJ2-3 | TRBV11-2 | . | 13 | TGTGCCAGCGGAGACAGGTTAACAGATACGCAGTATTTT | CASGDRLTDTQYF
. | TRBJ1-4 | TRBV7-9 | . | 17 | TGTGCCAGCAGCTTAGCGCTGACACTAGCAACTAATGAAAAACTGTTTTTT | CASSLALTLATNEKLFF
. | TRBJ1-1 | TRBV14 | . | 13 | TGTGCCAGCAGCCAATTCTTACAGGGTGAAGCTTTCTTT | CASSQFLQGEAFF
once | TRBJ1-3 | TRBV5-4 | TRBD1 | 14 | TGTGCCAGCAGCCCTGACAGGGACGGAAACACCATATATTTT | CASSPDRDGNTIYF
. | TRBJ2-5 | TRBV11-2 | TRBD1 | 15 | TGTGCCAGCAGCTTTCTCAGGGGGCCCCAAGAGACCCAGTACTTC | CASSFLRGPQETQYF
. | TRBJ2-4 | TRBV9 | . | 15 | TGTGCCAGCAGCCCAGAGGCGGTGGCCAAAAACATTCAGTACTTC | CASSPEAVAKNIQYF
. | TRBJ2-5 | TRBV5-6 | . | 13 | TGTGCCAGCAGCTTTGCAGGGGAGGAGACCCAGTACTTC | CASSFAGEETQYF
. | TRBJ1-5 | TRBV6-5 | . | 12 | TGTGCCAGCAGTACAGGTACACGGCCCCAGCATTTT | CASSTGTRPQHF
. | TRBJ2-1 | TRBV5-1 | TRBD1 | 14 | TGCGCCAGCAGCTCAGGGGGCTCCTACAATGAGCAGTTCTTC | CASSSGGSYNEQFF
. | TRBJ1-1 | TRBV6-4 | TRBD1 | 13 | TGTGCCAGCAGTCCCCAGTTGCGGGACAGACCTTTCTTT | CASSPQLRDRPFF
once | TRBJ1-6 | TRBV27 | TRBD1 | 17 | TGTGCCAATCGGACAGGGGGTAACAGTTGGGATAATTCACCCCTCCACTTT | CANRTGGNSWDNSPLHF
. | TRBJ2-2 | TRBV2 | TRBD2 | 15 | TGTGCCAGCAGGGCCTCGGGACTAGAGGGCGGGGAGCTGTTTTTT | CASRASGLEGGELFF
few | TRBJ1-5 | TRBV28 | TRBD1 | 20 | TGTGCCAGCAGTTTACTGGAGACAGGGGGCGTCACGGGCAGCAATCAGCCCCAGCATTTT | CASSLLETGGVTGSNQPQHF
. | TRBJ2-5 | TRBV4-2 | TRBD2 | 13 | TGTGCCAGCAGAGGACTAGTCGGCTCGACCCAGTACTTC | CASRGLVGSTQYF
few | TRBJ2-7 | TRBV19 | TRBD2 | 16 | TGTGCCAGTAGTATTCAGGCGGCTAGCGGAACCTACGAGCAGTACTTC | CASSIQAASGTYEQYF
. | TRBJ2-7 | TRBV15 | . | 17 | TGTGCCACCAGCAGAGATGTAGTGCAGGGTGGGTCCTACGAGCAGTACTTC | CATSRDVVQGGSYEQYF
. | TRBJ2-7 | TRBV5-6 | TRBD1 | 14 | TGTGCCAGCAGCTTCGGGACAGGGGGAAACGAGCAGTACTTC | CASSFGTGGNEQYF
. | TRBJ1-5 | TRBV28 | TRBD1 | 14 | TGTGCCAGCAGGGTACAGGGGACGGGGCAGCCCCAGCATTTT | CASRVQGTGQPQHF
. | TRBJ2-7 | TRBV30 | TRBD1 | 15 | TGTGCCTGGAGTGTTGGGACAGGGATTTCCTACGAGCAGTACTTC | CAWSVGTGISYEQYF
. | TRBJ1-2 | TRBV6-6 | . | 14 | TGTGCCAGCAGTTACGGTCTTGACTCTTATGGCTACACCTTC | CASSYGLDSYGYTF
. | TRBJ2-7 | TRBV27 | TRBD1 | 14 | TGTGCCAGCATGCCGGACAGGGGGCTTCGGGAGCAGTACTTC | CASMPDRGLREQYF
few | TRBJ2-3 | TRBV29-1 | . | 15 | TGCAGCGGGGTCCCTTTCGGGACTGGAACAGATACGCAGTATTTT | CSGVPFGTGTDTQYF
. | TRBJ2-7 | TRBV6-5 | TRBD1 | 14 | TGTGCCAGCACACCGGGACAGGGGCCCTACGAGCAGTACTTC | CASTPGQGPYEQYF
. | TRBJ1-1 | TRBV7-9 | TRBD1 | 16 | TGTGCCAGCAGGGTTGGGACAGGCCGAATGAACACTGAAGCTTTCTTT | CASRVGTGRMNTEAFF
few | TRBJ2-7 | TRBV18 | TRBD1 | 14 | TGTGCCAGCTCACGAACAGGGGCTCGGGTCGAGCAGTACTTC | CASSRTGARVEQYF
. | TRBJ1-4 | TRBV9 | TRBD1 | 16 | TGTGCCAGCAGCGTAGACCGGGACAGAGCTAATGAAAAACTGTTTTTT | CASSVDRDRANEKLFF
. | TRBJ1-5 | TRBV29-1 | . | 15 | TGCAGCGTTGGGGTCGCCGGCGGGGTTGATCAGCCCCAGCATTTT | CSVGVAGGVDQPQHF
. | TRBJ1-2 | TRBV12-3/TRBV12-4 | TRBD1 | 12 | TGTGCCAGCAGTTCAGGGGGCTATGGCTACACCTTC | CASSSGGYGYTF
. | TRBJ1-5 | TRBV10-2 | . | 13 | TGCGCCAGCAGTTTGGGCAGGGCTCAGCCCCAGCATTTT | CASSLGRAQPQHF
. | TRBJ2-5 | TRBV28 | TRBD1 | 14 | TGTGCCAGCAGTTTACGGGACAGGGGAGAGACCCAGTACTTC | CASSLRDRGETQYF
few | TRBJ2-2 | TRBV19 | TRBD1 | 16 | TGTGCCAGTAGTAGTCGACAGGGGCCCCGAGCCGGGGAGCTGTTTTTT | CASSSRQGPRAGELFF
. | TRBJ2-6 | TRBV19 | . | 15 | TGTGCCAGTAGTATGATGGGAGCTGGGGCCAACGTCCTGACTTTC | CASSMMGAGANVLTF
. | TRBJ2-5 | TRBV5-4 | . | 13 | TGTGCCAGCAGCTTAGGAGGGGGCAAGACCCAGTACTTC | CASSLGGGKTQYF
once | TRBJ2-7 | TRBV12-3/TRBV12-4 | . | 12 | TGTGCCAGCAGTCCTCGAAATCGGGAGCAGTACTTC | CASSPRNREQYF
. | TRBJ2-2 | TRBV3-1/TRBV3-2 | TRBD2 | 17 | TGTGCCAGCAGCCGCCCGGGACTAGCGGGGGGACGCGGGGAGCTGTTTTTT | CASSRPGLAGGRGELFF
few | TRBJ1-1 | TRBV7-9 | TRBD1 | 14 | TGTGCCAGCAGCGTACAGGGGGGGAACACTGAAGCTTTCTTT | CASSVQGGNTEAFF
. | TRBJ2-5 | TRBV6-6 | . | 15 | TGTGCCAGCAGTAGGGAGACACCCGGGATGGAGACCCAGTACTTC | CASSRETPGMETQYF
. | TRBJ2-3 | TRBV7-8 | . | 17 | TGTGCCAGCAGCCCCTCTCGGTGGGGGGGGCACACAGATACGCAGTATTTT | CASSPSRWGGHTDTQYF
. | TRBJ2-1 | TRBV7-3 | . | 15 | TGTGCCAGCAGTAGCAGGGGTTACCATAGGGATGAGCAGTTCTTC | CASSSRGYHRDEQFF
once | TRBJ1-1 | TRBV9 | . | 13 | TGTGCCAGCAGCGTAGGAGGGTTTACTGAAGCTTTCTTT | CASSVGGFTEAFF
. | TRBJ1-2 | TRBV7-9 | . | 12 | TGTGCCAGCAGCTTAAACGGCTATGGCTACACCTTC | CASSLNGYGYTF
few | TRBJ1-4 | TRBV7-2 | . | 14 | TGTGCCAGCAGCAAGACGGACATTGATGAAAAACTGTTTTTT | CASSKTDIDEKLFF
. | TRBJ1-6 | TRBV30 | . | 16 | TGTGCCTGGAGCGGGGGGTCGAGCTCCTATAATTCACCCCTCCACTTT | CAWSGGSSSYNSPLHF
. | TRBJ1-4 | TRBV5-5 | . | 16 | TGTGCCAGCAGCTTGGTGAGACAGCCCTCTGGTGAAAAACTGTTTTTT | CASSLVRQPSGEKLFF
. | TRBJ2-7 | TRBV18 | TRBD1 | 15 | TGTGCCAGCTCACCACAGGACAGGGGGCTCTACGAGCAGTACTTC | CASSPQDRGLYEQYF
. | TRBJ1-2 | TRBV25-1 | . | 13 | TGTGCCAGCAGTGCCCCGGGGACTTTTGGCTACACCTTC | CASSAPGTFGYTF
. | TRBJ2-7 | TRBV28 | TRBD1 | 15 | TGTGCCAGCAGTTTAGGGCAGGGGGCTTCCTACGAGCAGTACTTC | CASSLGQGASYEQYF
. | TRBJ2-7 | TRBV30 | . | 14 | TGTGCCTGGAGTCCCCTGGGGCCTTCCTACGAGCAGTACTTC | CAWSPLGPSYEQYF
. | TRBJ2-3 | TRBV11-2 | TRBD2 | 15 | TGTGCCAGCAGCTACAGGAGAGCGGGAGCAGATACGCAGTATTTT | CASSYRRAGADTQYF
. | TRBJ2-2 | TRBV19 | TRBD2 | 13 | TGTGCCAGTAGTATCGGGGGGACCGGGGAGCTGTTTTTT | CASSIGGTGELFF